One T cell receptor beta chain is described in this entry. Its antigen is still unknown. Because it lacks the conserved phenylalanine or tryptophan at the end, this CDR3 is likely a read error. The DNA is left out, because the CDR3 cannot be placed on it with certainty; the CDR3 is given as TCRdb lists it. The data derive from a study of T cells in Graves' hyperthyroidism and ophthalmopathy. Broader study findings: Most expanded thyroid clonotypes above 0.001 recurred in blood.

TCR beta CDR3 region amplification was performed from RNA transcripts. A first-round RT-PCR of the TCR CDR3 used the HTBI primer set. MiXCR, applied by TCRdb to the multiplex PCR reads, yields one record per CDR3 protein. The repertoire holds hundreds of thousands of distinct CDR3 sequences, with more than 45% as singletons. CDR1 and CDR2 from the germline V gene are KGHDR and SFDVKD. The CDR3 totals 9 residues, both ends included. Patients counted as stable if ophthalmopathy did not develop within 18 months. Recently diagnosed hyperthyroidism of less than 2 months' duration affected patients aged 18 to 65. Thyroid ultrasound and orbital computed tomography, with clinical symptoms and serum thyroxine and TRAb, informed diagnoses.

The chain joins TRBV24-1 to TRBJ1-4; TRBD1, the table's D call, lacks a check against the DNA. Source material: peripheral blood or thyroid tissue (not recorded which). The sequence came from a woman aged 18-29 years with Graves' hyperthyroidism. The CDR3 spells CASSQHRGL.